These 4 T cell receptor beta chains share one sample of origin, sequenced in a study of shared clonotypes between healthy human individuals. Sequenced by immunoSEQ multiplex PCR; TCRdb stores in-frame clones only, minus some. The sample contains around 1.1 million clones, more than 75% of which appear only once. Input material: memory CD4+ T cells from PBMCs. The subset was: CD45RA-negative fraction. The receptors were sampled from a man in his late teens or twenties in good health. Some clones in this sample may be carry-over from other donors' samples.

In DNA, the CDR3 is TGTGCCAGCAGCTTAGAGGCGACTAGCCGGGGCTCCTACGAGCAGTACTTC. It is translated as CASSLEATSRGSYEQYF. This chain uses TRBV7-2 with TRBJ2-7, with 7 bases identical to TRBD2. Germline CDR1 reads SGHTA; CDR2 reads FQGNSA. The length of the CDR3 is 17 residues. The ends lost 1 base at V and 0 bases at J; junction bases unmatched: 9.

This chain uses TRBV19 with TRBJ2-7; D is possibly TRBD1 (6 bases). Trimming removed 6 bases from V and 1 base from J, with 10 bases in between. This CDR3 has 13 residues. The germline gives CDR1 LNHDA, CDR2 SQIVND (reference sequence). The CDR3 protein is CASRDSVSYEQYF. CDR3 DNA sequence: TGTGCCAGTAGGGACAGCGTTTCCTACGAGCAGTACTTC.

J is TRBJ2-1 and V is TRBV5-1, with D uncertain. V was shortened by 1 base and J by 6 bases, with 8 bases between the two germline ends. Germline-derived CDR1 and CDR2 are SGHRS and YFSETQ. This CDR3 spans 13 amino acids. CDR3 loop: CASSLFWGNEQFF. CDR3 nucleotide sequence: TGCGCCAGCAGCTTGTTTTGGGGCAATGAGCAGTTCTTC.

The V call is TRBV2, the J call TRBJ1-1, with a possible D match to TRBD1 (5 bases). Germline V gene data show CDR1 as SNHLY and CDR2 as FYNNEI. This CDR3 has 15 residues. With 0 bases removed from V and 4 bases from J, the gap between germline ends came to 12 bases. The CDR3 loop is CASSEALGVATEAFF. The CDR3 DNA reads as TGTGCCAGCAGTGAAGCTCTAGGGGTGGCCACTGAAGCTTTCTTT. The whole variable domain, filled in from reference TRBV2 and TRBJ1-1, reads EPEVTQTPSHQVTQMGQEVILRCVPISNHLYFYWYRQILGQKVEFLVSFYNNEISEKSEIFDDQFSVERPDGSNFTLKIRSTKLEDSAMYFCASSEALGVATEAFFGQGTRLTVV.